This T cell receptor (beta chain) was profiled in a study of T cells in Graves' hyperthyroidism and ophthalmopathy. Study-wide background: At the time of initial diagnosis and before any treatment, peripheral blood was collected. Overall study findings and caveats: Ophthalmopathy was distinguished from stable hyperthyroidism by 13 V-J signatures.

Amplified regions were TCR beta CDR3 sequences from RNA transcripts. HTBI primers were the set used in a first-round RT-PCR of the TCR CDR3. In TCRdb, the multiplex PCR reads were re-called with MiXCR into one record per CDR3 protein. The sample yields approximately 520,000 distinct CDR3 sequences, around a quarter seen once. This clonotype was seen ten or more times. Its antigen is currently unknown. Uncontrolled infection, other autoimmune disease, pregnancy and lactation each barred patients from inclusion. Germline V lookup: CDR1 SGHAT, CDR2 FQNNGV. This CDR3 spans 17 amino acids. V shed 1 base, J shed 3 bases, and the junction held 9 bases outside the gene matches.

The sequencing sample was made of blood. This receptor was obtained from a woman aged 25 to 39 with Graves' ophthalmopathy. The chain carries TRBV11-2 and TRBJ2-7, with TRBD2 identical over 10 bases. The CDR3 region has the DNA TGTGCCAGCAGCTTAGGGTTAGCGGGAGGCCCGAACTACGAGCAGTACTTC. It specifies CASSLGLAGGPNYEQYF.